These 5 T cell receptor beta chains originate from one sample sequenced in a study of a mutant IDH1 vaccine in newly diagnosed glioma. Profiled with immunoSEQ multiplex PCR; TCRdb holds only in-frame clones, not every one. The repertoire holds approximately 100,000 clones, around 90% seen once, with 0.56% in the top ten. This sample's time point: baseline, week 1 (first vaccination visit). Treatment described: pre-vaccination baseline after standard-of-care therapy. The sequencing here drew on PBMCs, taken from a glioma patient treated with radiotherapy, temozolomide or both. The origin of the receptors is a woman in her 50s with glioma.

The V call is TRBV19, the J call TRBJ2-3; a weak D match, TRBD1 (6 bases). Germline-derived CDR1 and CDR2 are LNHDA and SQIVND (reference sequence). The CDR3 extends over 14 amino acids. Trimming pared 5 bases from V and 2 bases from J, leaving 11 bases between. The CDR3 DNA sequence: TGTGCCAGTAGTCCGGGACAACTCACAGATACGCAGTATTTT. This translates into CASSPGQLTDTQYF. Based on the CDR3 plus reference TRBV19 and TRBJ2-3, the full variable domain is DGGITQSPKYLFRKEGQNVTLSCEQNLNHDAMYWYRQDPGQGLRLIYYSQIVNDFQKGDIAEGYSVSREKKESFPLTVTSAQKNPTAFYLCASSPGQLTDTQYFGPGTRLTVL.

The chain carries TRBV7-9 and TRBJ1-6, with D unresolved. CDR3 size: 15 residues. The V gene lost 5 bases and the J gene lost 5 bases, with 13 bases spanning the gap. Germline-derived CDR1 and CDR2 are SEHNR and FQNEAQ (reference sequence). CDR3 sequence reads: CASSPPGRDNSPLHF. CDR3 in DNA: TGTGCCAGCAGCCCCCCCGGACGGGATAATTCACCCCTCCACTTT.

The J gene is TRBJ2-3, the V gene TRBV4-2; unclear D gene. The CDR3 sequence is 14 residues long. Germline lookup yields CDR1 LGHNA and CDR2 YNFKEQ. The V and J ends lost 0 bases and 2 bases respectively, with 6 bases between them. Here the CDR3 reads CASSQETFTDTQYF. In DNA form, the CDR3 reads TGTGCCAGCAGCCAAGAGACATTCACAGATACGCAGTATTTT.

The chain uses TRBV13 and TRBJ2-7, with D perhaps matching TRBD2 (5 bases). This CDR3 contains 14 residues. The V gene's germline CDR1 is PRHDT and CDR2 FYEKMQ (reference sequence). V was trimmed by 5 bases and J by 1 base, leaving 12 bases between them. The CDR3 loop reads CASSPAGISYEQYF. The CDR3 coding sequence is TGTGCCAGCAGCCCCGCGGGCATATCCTACGAGCAGTACTTC.

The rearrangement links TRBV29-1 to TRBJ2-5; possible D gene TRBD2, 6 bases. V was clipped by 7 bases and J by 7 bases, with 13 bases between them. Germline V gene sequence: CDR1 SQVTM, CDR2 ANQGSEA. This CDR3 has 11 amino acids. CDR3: CSGGTGGTQYF. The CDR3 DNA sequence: TGCAGCGGCGGGACGGGTGGGACCCAGTACTTC. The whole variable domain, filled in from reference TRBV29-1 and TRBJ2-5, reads SAVISQKPSRDICQRGTSLTIQCQVDSQVTMMFWYRQQPGQSLTLIATANQGSEATYESGFVIDKFPISRPNLTFSTLTVSNMSPEDSSIYLCSGGTGGTQYFGPGTRLLVL.